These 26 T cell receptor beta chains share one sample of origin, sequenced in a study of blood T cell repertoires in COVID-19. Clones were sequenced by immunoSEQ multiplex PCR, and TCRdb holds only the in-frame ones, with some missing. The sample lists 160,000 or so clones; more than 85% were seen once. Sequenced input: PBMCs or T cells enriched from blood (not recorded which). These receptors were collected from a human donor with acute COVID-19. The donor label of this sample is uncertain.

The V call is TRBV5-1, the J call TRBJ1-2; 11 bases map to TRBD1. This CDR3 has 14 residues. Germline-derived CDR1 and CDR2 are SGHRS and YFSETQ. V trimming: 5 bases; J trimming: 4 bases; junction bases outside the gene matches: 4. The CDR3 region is CASSPGQGAYGYTF. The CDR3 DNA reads TGCGCCAGCAGTCCCGGACAGGGGGCCTATGGCTACACCTTC.

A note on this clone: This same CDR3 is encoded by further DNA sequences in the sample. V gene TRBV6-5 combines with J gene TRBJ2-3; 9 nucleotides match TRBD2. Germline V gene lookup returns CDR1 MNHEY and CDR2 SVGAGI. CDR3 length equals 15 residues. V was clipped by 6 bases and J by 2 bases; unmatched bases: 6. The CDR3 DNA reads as TGTGCCAGCAGCTCCAGCGGGGGGTTCACAGATACGCAGTATTTT. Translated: CASSSSGGFTDTQYF.

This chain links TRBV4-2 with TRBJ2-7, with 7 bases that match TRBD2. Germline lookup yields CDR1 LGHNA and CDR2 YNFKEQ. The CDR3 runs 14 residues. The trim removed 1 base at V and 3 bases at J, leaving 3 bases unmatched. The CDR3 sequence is CASSQAGGLYEQYF. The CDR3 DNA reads TGTGCCAGCAGCCAAGCGGGGGGACTCTACGAGCAGTACTTC.

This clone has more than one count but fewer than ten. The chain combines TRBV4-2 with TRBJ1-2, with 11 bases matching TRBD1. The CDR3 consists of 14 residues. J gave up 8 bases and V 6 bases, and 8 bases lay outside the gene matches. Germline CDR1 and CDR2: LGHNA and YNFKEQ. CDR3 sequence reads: CASRRTGGMGGYTF. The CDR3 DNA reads TGTGCCAGCAGGCGGACAGGGGGCATGGGAGGCTACACCTTC.

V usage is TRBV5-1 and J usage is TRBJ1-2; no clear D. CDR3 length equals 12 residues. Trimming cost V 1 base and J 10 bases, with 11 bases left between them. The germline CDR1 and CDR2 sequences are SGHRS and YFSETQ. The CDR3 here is CASSLSGFVYTF. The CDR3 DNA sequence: TGCGCCAGCAGCTTGTCGGGTTTTGTCTACACCTTC.

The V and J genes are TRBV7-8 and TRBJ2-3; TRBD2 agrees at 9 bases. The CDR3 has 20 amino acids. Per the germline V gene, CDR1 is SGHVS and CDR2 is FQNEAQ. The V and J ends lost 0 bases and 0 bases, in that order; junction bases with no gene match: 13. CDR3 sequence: CASSLARVRSGGPSTDTQYF. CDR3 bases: TGTGCCAGCAGCTTAGCGCGTGTCAGAAGCGGGGGGCCTAGCACAGATACGCAGTATTTT.

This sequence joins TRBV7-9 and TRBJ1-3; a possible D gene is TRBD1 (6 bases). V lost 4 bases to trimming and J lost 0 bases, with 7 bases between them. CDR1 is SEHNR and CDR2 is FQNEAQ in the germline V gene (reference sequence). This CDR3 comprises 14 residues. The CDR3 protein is CASSSGVSGNTIYF. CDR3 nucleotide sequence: TGTGCCAGCAGCTCAGGGGTCTCTGGAAACACCATATATTTT.

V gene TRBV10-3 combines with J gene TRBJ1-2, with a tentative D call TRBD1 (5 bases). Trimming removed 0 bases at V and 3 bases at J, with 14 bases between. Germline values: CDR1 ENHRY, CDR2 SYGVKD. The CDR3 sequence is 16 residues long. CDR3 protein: CAISESTDLSYYGYTF. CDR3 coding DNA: TGTGCCATCAGTGAGTCGACAGACTTAAGTTACTATGGCTACACCTTC.

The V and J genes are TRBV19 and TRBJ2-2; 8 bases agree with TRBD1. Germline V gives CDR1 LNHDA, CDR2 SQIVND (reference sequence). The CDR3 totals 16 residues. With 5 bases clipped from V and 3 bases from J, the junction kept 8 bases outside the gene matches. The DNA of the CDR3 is TGTGCCAGTAGTTTCGGACAGGGAATACACACCGGGGAGCTGTTTTTT. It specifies CASSFGQGIHTGELFF.

CDR3 protein: CASSWEEGTQPQHF. The DNA for the CDR3 is TGTGCCAGCAGTTGGGAGGAGGGGACTCAGCCCCAGCATTTT. This chain links TRBV6-5 with TRBJ1-5, with a weak D call TRBD1 (5 bases). Trimming stripped 4 bases from V and 6 bases from J, with 13 bases between. Germline V gene data show CDR1 as MNHEY and CDR2 as SVGAGI. The CDR3 extends over 14 amino acids.

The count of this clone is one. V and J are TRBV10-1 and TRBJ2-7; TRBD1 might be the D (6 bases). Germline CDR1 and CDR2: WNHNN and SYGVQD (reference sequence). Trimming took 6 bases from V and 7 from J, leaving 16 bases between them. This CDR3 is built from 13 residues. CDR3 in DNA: TGCGCCAGCAGCCGGACAGAGTCGAGGGAGCAGTACTTC. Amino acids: CASSRTESREQYF.

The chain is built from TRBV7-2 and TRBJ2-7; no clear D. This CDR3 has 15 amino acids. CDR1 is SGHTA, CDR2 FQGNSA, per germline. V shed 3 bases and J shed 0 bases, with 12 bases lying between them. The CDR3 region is CASSLRRVASYEQYF. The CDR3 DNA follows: TGTGCCAGCAGCTTGCGCCGGGTCGCCTCCTACGAGCAGTACTTC.

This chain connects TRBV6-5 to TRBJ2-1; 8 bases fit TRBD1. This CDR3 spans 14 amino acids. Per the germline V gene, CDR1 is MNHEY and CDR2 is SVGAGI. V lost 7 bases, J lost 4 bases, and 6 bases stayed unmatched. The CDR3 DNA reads TGTGCCAGCACCTTGACAGGGGCTTACAATGAGCAGTTCTTC. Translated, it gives CASTLTGAYNEQFF.

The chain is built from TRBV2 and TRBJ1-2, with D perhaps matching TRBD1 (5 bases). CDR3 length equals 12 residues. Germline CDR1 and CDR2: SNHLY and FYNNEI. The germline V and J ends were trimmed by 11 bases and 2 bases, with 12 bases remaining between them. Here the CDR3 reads CADGAGNYGYTF. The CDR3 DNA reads TGTGCCGATGGGGCAGGGAACTATGGCTACACCTTC.

The CDR3 here is CASSAGPTYEQYF. The CDR3 DNA is TGTGCCAGCAGTGCGGGGCCTACCTACGAGCAGTACTTC. The chain carries TRBV6-2 or TRBV6-3 and TRBJ2-7, with D perhaps matching TRBD2 (6 bases). The CDR3 totals 13 residues. Trimming left V 5 bases short and J 2 bases short, with 10 bases between. Germline V lookup: CDR1 MNHEY, CDR2 SVGEGT.

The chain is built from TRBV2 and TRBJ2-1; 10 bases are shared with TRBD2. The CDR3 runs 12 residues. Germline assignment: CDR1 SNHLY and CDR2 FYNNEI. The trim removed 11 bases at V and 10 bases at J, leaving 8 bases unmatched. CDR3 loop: CACRGLAWEQFF. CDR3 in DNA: TGTGCCTGCCGGGGACTAGCGTGGGAGCAGTTCTTC.

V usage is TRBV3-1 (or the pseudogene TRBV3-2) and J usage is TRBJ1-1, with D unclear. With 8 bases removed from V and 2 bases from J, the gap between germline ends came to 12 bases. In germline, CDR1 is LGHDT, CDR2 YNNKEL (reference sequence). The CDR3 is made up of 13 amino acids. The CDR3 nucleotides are TGTGCCAGCGGTCGGGAAGAAAACACTGAAGCTTTCTTT. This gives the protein CASGREENTEAFF.

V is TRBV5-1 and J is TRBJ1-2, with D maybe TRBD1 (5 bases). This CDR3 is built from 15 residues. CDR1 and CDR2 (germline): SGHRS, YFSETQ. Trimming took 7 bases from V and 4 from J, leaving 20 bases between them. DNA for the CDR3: TGCGCCAGCCAAGCGGGGGACCCAGCACCCTATGGCTACACCTTC. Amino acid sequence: CASQAGDPAPYGYTF.

CDR3 region: CASSLPLRGADTQYF. The DNA for the CDR3 is TGCGCCAGCAGCCTCCCCCTCCGGGGTGCAGATACGCAGTATTTT. The chain couples TRBV5-1 to TRBJ2-3, with D possibly TRBD2 on 5 matching bases. Germline V lookup: CDR1 SGHRS, CDR2 YFSETQ. This CDR3 has 15 residues. V dropped 4 bases and J dropped 4 bases, with 16 bases sitting between them.

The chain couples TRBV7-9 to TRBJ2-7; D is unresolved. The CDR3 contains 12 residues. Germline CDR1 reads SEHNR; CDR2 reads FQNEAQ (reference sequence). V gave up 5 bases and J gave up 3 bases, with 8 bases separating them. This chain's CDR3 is CASSPNHYEQYF. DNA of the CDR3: TGTGCCAGCAGCCCTAACCACTACGAGCAGTACTTC.

DNA of the CDR3: TGTGCCAGCACCTCGGACACCTCCTACGAGCAGTACTTC. It yields the protein CASTSDTSYEQYF. The chain employs TRBV6-5 and TRBJ2-7; the D gene is possibly TRBD1 (5 bases). The CDR3 is 13 amino acids. Per the germline V gene, CDR1 is MNHEY and CDR2 is SVGAGI. The V gene lost 7 bases and the J gene lost 0 bases, with 10 bases spanning the gap.

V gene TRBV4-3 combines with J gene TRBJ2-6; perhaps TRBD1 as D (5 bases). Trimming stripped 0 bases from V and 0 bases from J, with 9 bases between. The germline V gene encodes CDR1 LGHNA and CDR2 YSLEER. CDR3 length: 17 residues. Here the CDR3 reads CASSQDDRPSGANVLTF. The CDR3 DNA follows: TGCGCCAGCAGCCAAGATGACAGACCCTCTGGGGCCAACGTCCTGACTTTC.

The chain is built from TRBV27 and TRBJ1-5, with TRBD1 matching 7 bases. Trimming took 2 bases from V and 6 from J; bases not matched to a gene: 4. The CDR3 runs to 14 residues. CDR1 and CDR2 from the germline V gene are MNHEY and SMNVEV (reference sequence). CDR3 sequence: CASSLEGGGQPQHF. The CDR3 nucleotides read TGTGCCAGCAGTTTAGAAGGGGGCGGTCAGCCCCAGCATTTT.

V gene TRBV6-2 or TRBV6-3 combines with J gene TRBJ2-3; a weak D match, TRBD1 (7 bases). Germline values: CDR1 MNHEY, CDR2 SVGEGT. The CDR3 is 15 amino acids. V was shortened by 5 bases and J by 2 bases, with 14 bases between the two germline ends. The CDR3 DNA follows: TGTGCCAGCAGTCCCAGGGGGGCTTACACAGATACGCAGTATTTT. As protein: CASSPRGAYTDTQYF.

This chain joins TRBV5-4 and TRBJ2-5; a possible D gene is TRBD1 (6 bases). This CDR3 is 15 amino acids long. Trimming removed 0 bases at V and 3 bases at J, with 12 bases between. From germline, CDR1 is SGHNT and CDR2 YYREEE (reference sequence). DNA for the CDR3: TGTGCCAGCAGCTTGGAACCAGGGGTGGAAGAGACCCAGTACTTC. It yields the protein CASSLEPGVEETQYF.

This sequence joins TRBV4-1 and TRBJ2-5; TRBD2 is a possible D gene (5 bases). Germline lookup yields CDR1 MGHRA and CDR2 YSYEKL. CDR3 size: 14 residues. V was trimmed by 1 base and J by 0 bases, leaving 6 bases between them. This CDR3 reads CASSQASHQETQYF. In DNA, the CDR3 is TGCGCCAGCAGCCAAGCTAGCCACCAAGAGACCCAGTACTTC.